These 28 T cell receptor beta chains came from one sample sequenced in a study of long-term antiretroviral therapy in people with HIV. It was version v3.0 of the immunoSEQ assay that was run at survey level. Only in-frame clones appear in the TCRdb table, and some are missing; sequencing was by immunoSEQ multiplex PCR. The sample includes around 6,700 clones, 73% of them seen just once. Material: unsorted PBMCs, obtained 0.2 years after starting antiretroviral therapy. The receptor source for this set is a man in his forties with HIV.

The chain has TRBV6-5 and TRBJ1-2, with 8 bases identical to TRBD1. This CDR3 region has 16 residues. The germline gives CDR1 MNHEY, CDR2 SVGAGI. The J segment lost 1 base and the V segment lost 0 bases, leaving 4 bases of the junction unmatched. CDR3 residues: CASSYSRTGSNYGYTF. In DNA form, the CDR3 reads TGTGCCAGCAGTTACTCCCGGACAGGGAGTAACTATGGCTACACCTTC.

J is TRBJ2-1 and V is TRBV6-1; D gene uncertain. The germline V and J ends were trimmed by 4 bases and 2 bases, with 15 bases remaining between them. Germline V gene sequence: CDR1 MNHNS, CDR2 SASEGT. This CDR3 has 16 residues. The CDR3 nucleotides are TGTGCCAGCAGTGGGGGATCCTTAGGCGCCTACAATGAGCAGTTCTTC. Its translation is CASSGGSLGAYNEQFF.

This clone has more than one count but fewer than ten. The chain employs TRBV10-3 and TRBJ1-5; D is unresolved. Germline V gives CDR1 ENHRY, CDR2 SYGVKD. The CDR3 covers 15 residues. Trimming removed 0 bases from V and 1 base from J, with 7 bases in between. The CDR3 nucleotides are TGTGCCATCAGTGAGTCAGCAAAAAGCAATCAGCCCCAGCATTTT. Its translation is CAISESAKSNQPQHF.

This clone counts as medium-sized. The chain joins TRBV27 to TRBJ2-3; 12 bases are a match to TRBD2. Trimming at V came to 4 bases and at J to 4 bases, leaving 6 bases not matched to a gene. The CDR3 runs to 16 residues. Germline V CDR1 and CDR2: MNHEY, SMNVEV (reference sequence). The CDR3 DNA sequence: TGTGCCAGCAGTTCCCTAGCGGGGGGGCCGCCAGATACGCAGTATTTT. Protein product: CASSSLAGGPPDTQYF.

The chain couples TRBV7-2 to TRBJ1-1; perhaps TRBD1 as D (6 bases). The germline V and J ends were trimmed by 6 bases and 3 bases, with 11 bases remaining between them. The CDR3 length is 13 residues. Germline CDR1 reads SGHTA; CDR2 reads FQGNSA. CDR3 amino acids: CASSRGRDTEAFF. The CDR3 nucleotides are TGTGCCAGCAGTCGGGGGCGAGACACTGAAGCTTTCTTT.

This clone was counted a single time. The rearrangement uses TRBV9 and TRBJ2-3; D may be TRBD2 (5 bases). The CDR3 spans 14 residues. Germline V gene lookup returns CDR1 SGDLS and CDR2 YYNGEE. Trimming took 3 bases from V and 4 from J, leaving 12 bases between them. Here the CDR3 reads CASSAGLPPDTQYF. The CDR3 DNA is TGTGCCAGCAGCGCCGGACTCCCCCCAGATACGCAGTATTTT.

This chain uses TRBV29-1 with TRBJ2-6; no firm D call. CDR3 length: 12 amino acids. In germline, CDR1 is SQVTM, CDR2 ANQGSEA. V shed 6 bases and J shed 4 bases, with 7 bases lying between them. CDR3 nucleotides: TGCAGCGTAGACCGCGGGGCCAACGTCCTGACTTTC. This gives the protein CSVDRGANVLTF.

The chain couples TRBV6-1 to TRBJ2-7; D unresolved. Trimming pared 8 bases from V and 0 bases from J, leaving 11 bases between. The germline gives CDR1 MNHNS, CDR2 SASEGT. This CDR3 region has 13 residues. The DNA of the CDR3 is TGTGCCAGCGCCTGGACGGCCTCCTACGAGCAGTACTTC. This translates into CASAWTASYEQYF.

The rearrangement uses TRBV25-1 and TRBJ2-6; D is undetermined. The V and J ends lost 3 bases and 0 bases respectively, with 15 bases between them. This CDR3 comprises 18 residues. Looked up from germline, CDR1 is MGHDK and CDR2 is SYGVNS. The CDR3 here is CASSDLGSDPSGANVLTF. CDR3 in DNA: TGTGCCAGCAGTGACCTGGGATCTGACCCCTCTGGGGCCAACGTCCTGACTTTC.

This clone has just a few counts. V gene TRBV19 combines with J gene TRBJ2-1; possibly TRBD2 for D (5 bases). Germline CDR1 LNHDA, CDR2 SQIVND (reference sequence). The length of the CDR3 is 15 residues. V was cut by 3 bases and J by 1 base, with 10 bases left in between. CDR3 region: CASSIEGRSYNEQFF. CDR3 sequence (DNA): TGTGCCAGTAGTATCGAGGGTCGGTCCTACAATGAGCAGTTCTTC.

The CDR3: CASSDRLAGNYEQYF. The CDR3 region has the DNA TGTGCCAGCAGCGATCGACTAGCGGGGAACTACGAGCAGTACTTC. V is TRBV7-3 and J is TRBJ2-7; 11 bases are a match to TRBD2. Germline CDR1 SGHTA, CDR2 FQGTGA. This CDR3 comprises 15 residues. Unmatched junction bases numbered 6, after V lost 5 bases and J lost 3 bases.

The sample holds a few counts of this clone. The rearrangement uses TRBV19 and TRBJ1-2; the D is unclear. Trimming pared 7 bases from V and 4 bases from J, leaving 13 bases between. The CDR3 is 13 amino acids. Germline lookup yields CDR1 LNHDA and CDR2 SQIVND (reference sequence). The CDR3 protein is CASISGSSYGYTF. The CDR3 bases are TGTGCCAGTATATCAGGCAGCTCCTATGGCTACACCTTC. Based on the CDR3 plus reference TRBV19 and TRBJ1-2, the full variable domain is DGGITQSPKYLFRKEGQNVTLSCEQNLNHDAMYWYRQDPGQGLRLIYYSQIVNDFQKGDIAEGYSVSREKKESFPLTVTSAQKNPTAFYLCASISGSSYGYTFGSGTRLTVV.

In DNA, the CDR3 is TGTGCCAGCAGCTTGCAACAGGGAAGCTATGGCTACACCTTC. Protein product: CASSLQQGSYGYTF. The genes are TRBV5-6 and TRBJ1-2, with D possibly matching TRBD1 (6 bases). Germline V gives CDR1 SGHDT, CDR2 YYEEEE. The CDR3 spans 14 residues. V gave up 1 base and J gave up 4 bases, with 11 bases separating them.

V is TRBV9 and J is TRBJ2-5; D uncertain. This CDR3 spans 13 amino acids. Germline CDR1 is SGDLS and CDR2 is YYNGEE. Trimming took off 1 base at V and 0 bases at J, with 4 bases between the two ends. The CDR3 bases are TGTGCCAGCAGCGTATCATACCAAGAGACCCAGTACTTC. It specifies CASSVSYQETQYF.

The rearrangement uses TRBV5-1 and TRBJ2-1, with D perhaps TRBD1 (6 bases). Germline V gene data show CDR1 as SGHRS and CDR2 as YFSETQ. The CDR3 totals 13 residues. Deletions cut 2 bases from V and 4 bases from J, with 7 bases between. This CDR3 reads CASSLQGYNEQFF. In nucleotides, the CDR3 is TGCGCCAGCAGCTTACAGGGATACAATGAGCAGTTCTTC.

This chain connects TRBV27 to TRBJ2-7, with D possibly TRBD2 on 5 matching bases. The CDR3 spans 12 residues. V gave up 4 bases and J gave up 5 bases, with 9 bases separating them. CDR1 is MNHEY, CDR2 SMNVEV, per germline (reference sequence). The CDR3 DNA reads TGTGCCAGCAGTTCCCCCGGGGACGAGCAGTACTTC. This codes for CASSSPGDEQYF.

Regarding this clone: Other nucleotide sequences from this sample produce the same CDR3. The gene calls are TRBV5-1 and TRBJ2-7; 8 bases agree with TRBD1. Germline-derived CDR1 and CDR2 are SGHRS and YFSETQ. This CDR3 has 15 residues. J gave up 3 bases and V 1 base, and 6 bases lay outside the gene matches. CDR3 in DNA: TGCGCCAGCAGCTTGACGGCAGGGGGCGGCTACGAGCAGTACTTC. Protein product: CASSLTAGGGYEQYF. The full variable domain, in which reference TRBV5-1 and TRBJ2-7 provide the parts outside the CDR3, is KAGVTQTPRYLIKTRGQQVTLSCSPISGHRSVSWYQQTPGQGLQFLFEYFSETQRNKGNFPGRFSGRQFSNSRSEMNVSTLELGDSALYLCASSLTAGGGYEQYFGPGTRLTVT.

This clone was seen once. V gene TRBV7-9 combines with J gene TRBJ2-3; TRBD1 matches 7 bases. Germline V gene data show CDR1 as SEHNR and CDR2 as FQNEAQ (reference sequence). This CDR3 is built from 17 residues. Germline trimming cut 4 bases from V and 6 bases from J; bases unmatched to any gene: 16. CDR3: CASSSSRGQIQGDTQYF. CDR3 sequence (DNA): TGTGCCAGCAGCTCTAGCCGGGGACAGATCCAAGGGGATACGCAGTATTTT.

This rearrangement joins TRBV7-2 to TRBJ1-5, with 8 bases matching TRBD1. The junction had 11 bases not matched to a gene; V was cut back by 5 bases and J by 2 bases. This CDR3 spans 17 amino acids. The V gene's germline CDR1 is SGHTA and CDR2 FQGNSA. The CDR3 reads CASSRLATGQGNQPQHF. For the CDR3, the DNA is TGTGCCAGCAGCCGCCTAGCTACGGGACAGGGCAATCAGCCCCAGCATTTT.

DNA for the CDR3: TGTGCCAGCAGCGTAGACGGCTTGGATAATTCACCCCTCCACTTT. This sequence encodes CASSVDGLDNSPLHF. The chain carries TRBV9 and TRBJ1-6; no clear D gene. The CDR3 spans 15 residues. V was clipped by 0 bases and J by 5 bases, with 9 bases between them. From germline, CDR1 is SGDLS and CDR2 YYNGEE. Supplemented by reference TRBV9 and TRBJ1-6, the full variable domain reads DSGVTQTPKHLITATGQRVTLRCSPRSGDLSVYWYQQSLDQGLQFLIQYYNGEERAKGNILERFSAQQFPDLHSELNLSSLELGDSALYFCASSVDGLDNSPLHFGNGTRLTVT.

V usage is TRBV6-1 and J usage is TRBJ1-1, with D uncertain. Trimming removed 1 base at V and 7 bases at J, with 10 bases between. The CDR3 is made up of 13 amino acids. Germline V gene lookup returns CDR1 MNHNS and CDR2 SASEGT. Written as DNA, the CDR3 is TGTGCCAGCAGTGAAGTGGGCCGGCTTGAAGCTTTCTTT. Its translation: CASSEVGRLEAFF.

This clone was counted a few times. The rearrangement links TRBV5-6 to TRBJ2-7; tentatively, D is TRBD2 (6 bases). The CDR3 runs 15 residues. The germline gives CDR1 SGHDT, CDR2 YYEEEE. The V end lost 4 bases, the J end lost 5 bases, and 19 bases lay between the germline ends. The CDR3 reads CASSPGPLEGDEQYF. For the CDR3, the DNA is TGTGCCAGCAGCCCGGGACCGTTGGAGGGAGACGAGCAGTACTTC.

V and J are TRBV9 and TRBJ1-1; no firm D call. The V gene's germline CDR1 is SGDLS and CDR2 YYNGEE. The CDR3 loop spans 13 amino acids. The V end lost 0 bases, the J end lost 7 bases, and 10 bases lay between the germline ends. The CDR3 DNA reads as TGTGCCAGCAGCGTAGGAGGAGGCGGTGAAGCTTTCTTT. It specifies CASSVGGGGEAFF.

This clone was recorded only once. The chain combines TRBV5-1 with TRBJ1-1; 7 nucleotides agree with TRBD1. Germline V gene data show CDR1 as SGHRS and CDR2 as YFSETQ. The CDR3 has 17 residues. The V segment lost 3 bases and the J segment 4 bases; nucleotides outside the gene matches: 15. Here the CDR3 DNA reads TGCGCCAGCAGCTCGATGGGGATCGACAGGGAAGGCACTGAAGCTTTCTTT. Translating it yields CASSSMGIDREGTEAFF. Looking up the rest from reference TRBV5-1 and TRBJ1-1 gives the full variable domain: KAGVTQTPRYLIKTRGQQVTLSCSPISGHRSVSWYQQTPGQGLQFLFEYFSETQRNKGNFPGRFSGRQFSNSRSEMNVSTLELGDSALYLCASSSMGIDREGTEAFFGQGTRLTVV.

The chain joins TRBV15 to TRBJ2-3, with no clear D. Germline assignment: CDR1 LNHNV and CDR2 YYDKDF (reference sequence). The V end was cut by 5 bases, the J end by 5 bases, with 8 bases between. The CDR3 spans 12 residues. In DNA form, the CDR3 reads TGTGCCACCAGCTATCTCGGAGATACGCAGTATTTT. This sequence encodes CATSYLGDTQYF.

Relative to its sample, this clone is medium-sized. The DNA of the CDR3 is TGCGCCAGCAGCTCAAACAATGAGCAGTTCTTC. It translates to CASSSNNEQFF. The V gene is TRBV5-1, the J gene TRBJ2-1, with D hard to call. Germline CDR1 is SGHRS and CDR2 is YFSETQ. CDR3 length equals 11 residues. V was cut by 3 bases and J by 5 bases, with 3 bases left in between.

The chain joins TRBV6-6 to TRBJ1-4, with D possibly matching TRBD1 (5 bases). CDR3 length: 15 amino acids. The germline CDR1 and CDR2 sequences are MNHNY and SVGAGI (reference sequence). The V and J ends lost 4 bases and 7 bases respectively, with 16 bases between them. DNA of the CDR3: TGTGCCAGCAGTTCTCCTGAGAGGGGAGGTGAAAAACTGTTTTTT. As protein: CASSSPERGGEKLFF.

The genes are TRBV6-5 and TRBJ2-7; 9 bases map to TRBD1. The V and J ends lost 5 bases and 6 bases, in that order; junction bases with no gene match: 11. There are 15 residues in the CDR3. Looked up from germline, CDR1 is MNHEY and CDR2 is SVGAGI. For the CDR3, the DNA is TGTGCCAGCAGTCCCGGGACAGGGTGGGGCCTCGAGCAGTACTTC. As protein: CASSPGTGWGLEQYF.